The 17 T cell receptor beta chains presented below share a single source sample, sequenced in a study of blood T cell repertoires in COVID-19. The method was immunoSEQ multiplex PCR; TCRdb's version includes in-frame clones alone and lacks a portion of them. Of some 100,000 clones listed, around 80% are singletons. The specimen was peripheral blood. These TCRs come from a man aged 70-80 years with acute or convalescent COVID-19.

This chain connects TRBV5-1 to TRBJ2-7; D is perhaps TRBD2 (5 bases). The CDR3 sequence is 15 residues long. V was pared by 9 bases and J by 0 bases, with 19 bases between. From germline, CDR1 is SGHRS and CDR2 YFSETQ. CDR3 protein: CATSSTPGSSYEQYF. DNA of the CDR3: TGCGCCACCTCATCGACTCCGGGGAGCTCCTACGAGCAGTACTTC.

Concerning this clone itself: It is unclear where the CDR3 begins or ends on the DNA, so no DNA is shown, and the CDR3 is as TCRdb lists it. The chain links TRBV24-1 to TRBJ2-4; the DNA was not used to check the table's D call, TRBD1. The CDR3 is 12 amino acids in total, end residues counted. Germline V lookup: CDR1 KGHDR, CDR2 SFDVKD. CDR3: CATSEFGQGNYF.

The chain uses TRBV6-5 and TRBJ2-2, with 7 bases matching TRBD2. CDR3 length: 16 amino acids. J gave up 3 bases and V 0 bases, and 4 bases lay outside the gene matches. The V gene's germline CDR1 is MNHEY and CDR2 SVGAGI. In DNA, the CDR3 is TGTGCCAGCAGTTACTCTTTGGCGGGAGACACCGGGGAGCTGTTTTTT. Its translation: CASSYSLAGDTGELFF.

This chain joins TRBV19 and TRBJ1-3, with D possibly matching TRBD1 (5 bases). Germline CDR1 is LNHDA and CDR2 is SQIVND (reference sequence). V was shortened by 7 bases and J by 8 bases, with 15 bases between the two germline ends. The CDR3 sequence is 13 residues long. The CDR3 loop reads CASKPSGVHTIYF. In DNA form, the CDR3 reads TGTGCCAGTAAGCCGTCGGGGGTTCACACCATATATTTT.

The chain couples TRBV5-1 to TRBJ2-7, with TRBD1 matching over 9 bases. Germline CDR1 reads SGHRS; CDR2 reads YFSETQ. Unmatched junction bases numbered 2, after V lost 1 base and J lost 3 bases. The length of the CDR3 is 14 residues. The CDR3 protein is CASSLRQGVYEQYF. The CDR3 DNA is TGCGCCAGCAGCTTGCGACAGGGGGTCTACGAGCAGTACTTC.

This clone showed up just a few times. This chain uses TRBV11-2 with TRBJ2-1, with TRBD2 matching 12 bases. The CDR3 has 16 residues. V shed 5 bases, J shed 5 bases, and the junction held 7 bases outside the gene matches. Germline CDR1 is SGHAT and CDR2 is FQNNGV. The CDR3 bases are TGTGCCAGCAGCGCCAGACTAGCGGGAGAGGACAATGAGCAGTTCTTC. Translated, it gives CASSARLAGEDNEQFF.

The chain is built from TRBV2 and TRBJ2-3; 11 bases are a match to TRBD2. Per the germline V gene, CDR1 is SNHLY and CDR2 is FYNNEI. Trimming at V came to 6 bases and at J to 5 bases, leaving 4 bases not matched to a gene. The CDR3 spans 14 residues. The CDR3 region is CASSLLAGEDTQYF. The CDR3, as DNA: TGTGCCAGCAGCCTACTAGCGGGAGAAGATACGCAGTATTTT.

This chain uses TRBV2 with TRBJ1-5; D is unresolved. This CDR3 has 15 residues. The ends were cut back, 3 bases at V and 0 bases at J, with 9 bases in the middle. The germline V gene has CDR1 SNHLY and CDR2 FYNNEI. CDR3 sequence reads: CASSDGRNSNQPQHF. CDR3 nucleotide sequence: TGTGCCAGCAGTGATGGGAGGAATAGCAATCAGCCCCAGCATTTT.

The chain uses TRBV9 and TRBJ2-7, with 11 bases that match TRBD1. V lost 2 bases and J lost 6; bases outside the gene matches: 4. Germline V gives CDR1 SGDLS, CDR2 YYNGEE. There are 14 residues in the CDR3. The CDR3 region has the DNA TGTGCCAGCAGCGTCGGACAGGGGGCCCCCGAGCAGTACTTC. It specifies CASSVGQGAPEQYF.

This clone came up a few times. This rearrangement joins TRBV24-1 to TRBJ2-7; TRBD2 might be the D (5 bases). CDR3 length: 12 amino acids. The V gene's germline CDR1 is KGHDR and CDR2 SFDVKD. Trimming stripped 4 bases from V and 7 bases from J, with 10 bases between. DNA of the CDR3: TGTGCCACCAGTGACCCCCGGGGAGAGCAGTACTTC. Translated: CATSDPRGEQYF.

V usage is TRBV4-2 and J usage is TRBJ2-5, with a possible D match to TRBD2 (6 bases). The CDR3 is 13 amino acids. The V and J ends lost 1 base and 5 bases respectively, with 8 bases between them. Looked up from germline, CDR1 is LGHNA and CDR2 is YNFKEQ. The CDR3 spells CASSQGLGETQYF. In DNA form, the CDR3 reads TGTGCCAGCAGCCAAGGACTAGGGGAGACCCAGTACTTC.

The chain is built from TRBV7-9 and TRBJ2-7, with 8 bases identical to TRBD2. This CDR3 is 15 amino acids long. CDR1 is SEHNR, CDR2 FQNEAQ, per germline (reference sequence). With 4 bases clipped from V and 0 bases from J, the junction kept 5 bases outside the gene matches. CDR3 region: CASSSGLASSYEQYF. Written as DNA, the CDR3 is TGTGCCAGCAGCTCAGGACTAGCTAGCTCCTACGAGCAGTACTTC.

This chain links TRBV7-2 with TRBJ1-2; 7 positions agree with TRBD1. In germline, CDR1 is SGHTA, CDR2 FQGNSA. CDR3 length: 13 residues. With V trimmed by 6 bases and J by 10 bases, 11 bases remained unmatched. CDR3 in DNA: TGTGCCAGCAGTCCTCAGAGGGGGCAAAACTACACCTTC. Translating it yields CASSPQRGQNYTF.

V and J are TRBV2 and TRBJ2-1, with 9 positions matching TRBD1. CDR1 and CDR2 (germline): SNHLY, FYNNEI. Trimming removed 4 bases from V and 10 bases from J; junction bases left unmatched: 11. CDR3 length: 15 residues. CDR3 sequence reads: CASSVRTGALLEQFF. The CDR3 nucleotides read TGTGCCAGCAGTGTGCGGACAGGGGCCCTATTGGAGCAGTTCTTC.

The chain combines TRBV28 with TRBJ2-7; 9 nucleotides line up with TRBD2. CDR1 is MDHEN and CDR2 is SYDVKM in the germline V gene. J gave up 0 bases and V 8 bases, and 8 bases lay outside the gene matches. The CDR3 extends over 15 amino acids. CDR3 DNA sequence: TGTGCCAGCTCAACTAGCGGGCCTAGCTCCTACGAGCAGTACTTC. Residues: CASSTSGPSSYEQYF.

The chain joins TRBV5-4 to TRBJ2-7; TRBD2 matches 10 bases. The germline V gene has CDR1 SGHNT and CDR2 YYREEE (reference sequence). This CDR3 region has 16 residues. The junction had 10 bases not matched to a gene; V was cut back by 0 bases and J by 7 bases. The CDR3 DNA follows: TGTGCCAGCAGCTTGGGGGCTAGCGGGAGTGATAGGGAGCAGTACTTC. As protein: CASSLGASGSDREQYF.

The chain couples TRBV19 to TRBJ2-3, with D possibly matching TRBD1 (6 bases). The length of the CDR3 is 15 residues. The V and J ends lost 3 bases and 1 base respectively, with 11 bases between them. Germline V gives CDR1 LNHDA, CDR2 SQIVND (reference sequence). The CDR3 bases are TGTGCCAGTAGTATTTTGGCAGGGGGCACAGATACGCAGTATTTT. Protein product: CASSILAGGTDTQYF.